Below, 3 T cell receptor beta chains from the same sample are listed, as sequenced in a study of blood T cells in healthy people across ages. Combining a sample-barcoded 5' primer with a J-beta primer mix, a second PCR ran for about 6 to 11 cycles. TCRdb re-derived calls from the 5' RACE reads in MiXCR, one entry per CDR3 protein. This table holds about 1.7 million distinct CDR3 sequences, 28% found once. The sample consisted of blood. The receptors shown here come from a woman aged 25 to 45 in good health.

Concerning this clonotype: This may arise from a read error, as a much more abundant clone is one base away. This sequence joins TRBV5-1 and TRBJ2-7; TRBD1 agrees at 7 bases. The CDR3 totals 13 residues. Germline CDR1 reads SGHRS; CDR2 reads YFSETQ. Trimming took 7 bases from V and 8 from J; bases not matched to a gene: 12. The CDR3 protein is CASRRQGSGKQYF. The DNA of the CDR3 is TGCGCCAGCCGACGACAGGGCAGCGGCAAGCAGTACTTC.

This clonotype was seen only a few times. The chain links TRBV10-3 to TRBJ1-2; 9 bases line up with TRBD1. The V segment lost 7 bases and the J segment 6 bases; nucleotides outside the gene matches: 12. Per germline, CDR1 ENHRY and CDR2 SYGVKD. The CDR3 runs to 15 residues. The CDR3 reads CAIKGSGDRGDGYTF. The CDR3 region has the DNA TGTGCCATCAAGGGGAGCGGAGACAGGGGGGATGGCTACACCTTC.

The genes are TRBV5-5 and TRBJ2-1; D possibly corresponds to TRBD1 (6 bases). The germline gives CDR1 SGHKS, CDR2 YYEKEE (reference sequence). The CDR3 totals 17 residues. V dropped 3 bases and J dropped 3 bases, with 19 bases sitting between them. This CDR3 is CASSSPSTRGRYNEQFF. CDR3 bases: TGTGCCAGCAGCTCTCCTTCCACCAGGGGCCGCTACAATGAGCAGTTCTTC.